This TCR beta chain was observed in a study of blood T cells in healthy people across ages. Combining a sample-barcoded 5' primer with a J-beta primer mix, a second PCR ran for 7 to 11 cycles. The yield of each sample was at least 3 million CDR3-containing paired-end reads. TCRdb re-analysed the 5' RACE reads in MiXCR, keeping a single row per CDR3 protein. The table lists about 1.8 million distinct CDR3 sequences, around half of them singletons. Each sample yielded at least 6 million isolated PBMCs. Trimming took 3 bases from V and 10 from J, leaving 20 bases between them. The CDR3 is made up of 16 amino acids. CDR1 and CDR2 from the germline V gene are SGDLS and YYNGEE.

This sequence was found in a woman in her thirties or forties in good health. Sequenced sample: blood. The rearrangement links TRBV9 to TRBJ1-6; D perhaps matches TRBD1 (5 bases). The CDR3 nucleotides are TGTGCCAGCAGCGCCCCGAGGGGAGGGACGGAGTCACCCCTCCACTTT. Its translation: CASSAPRGGTESPLHF.